The 10 T cell receptor beta chains in this list originate from one sample, sequenced in a study of control samples from healthy donors and cancer patients. Some clones are missing from TCRdb's copy, which holds only in-frame ones; the method was immunoSEQ multiplex PCR. In the table there are 150,000 to 200,000 clones, 91% of which are singletons. Material for sequencing was blood. The receptor source for this set is a woman aged 40-49 years in good health.

Concerning this clone itself: Other DNA sequences in the same sample also yield this CDR3. The chain combines TRBV4-1 with TRBJ1-1; no definite D call. This CDR3 comprises 14 residues. Trimming removed 1 base at V and 2 bases at J, with 8 bases between. Germline V gene sequence: CDR1 MGHRA, CDR2 YSYEKL. CDR3 DNA: TGCGCCAGCAGCCAAGTGGGAGGAAACACTGAAGCTTTCTTT. Amino acids: CASSQVGGNTEAFF.

The chain has TRBV3-1 (or the pseudogene TRBV3-2) and TRBJ2-7; D is possibly TRBD1 or TRBD2 (6 bases each). V was shortened by 4 bases and J by 2 bases, with 15 bases between the two germline ends. The CDR3 extends over 15 amino acids. Germline V gene sequence: CDR1 LGHDT, CDR2 YNNKEL (reference sequence). The CDR3 reads CASSPGATGTYEQYF. CDR3 DNA: TGTGCCAGCAGCCCGGGGGCTACCGGCACCTACGAGCAGTACTTC.

V is TRBV11-2 and J is TRBJ2-5, with a possible D match to TRBD2 (6 bases). Germline loops: CDR1 SGHAT, CDR2 FQNNGV. CDR3 size: 13 residues. The germline V and J ends were trimmed by 5 bases and 5 bases, with 12 bases remaining between them. CDR3 DNA: TGTGCCAGCAGCCGGGGGTTATCGGAGACCCAGTACTTC. Its translation is CASSRGLSETQYF.

The chain is built from TRBV7-6 and TRBJ2-3, with D maybe TRBD1 (5 bases). The germline V gene encodes CDR1 SGHVS and CDR2 FNYEAQ. With 5 bases removed from V and 1 base from J, the gap between germline ends came to 13 bases. CDR3 size: 15 residues. The CDR3 nucleotides read TGTGCCAGCAGCGCCAGGGTTTGGGGCACAGATACGCAGTATTTT. This translates into CASSARVWGTDTQYF.

This rearrangement joins TRBV27 to TRBJ2-5; either TRBD1 or TRBD2 may fit D (6 bases each). Germline V gene lookup returns CDR1 MNHEY and CDR2 SMNVEV (reference sequence). Between the trimmed V and J ends, which lost 6 bases and 5 bases, there was a span of 16 bases. The CDR3 consists of 14 residues. The CDR3 DNA reads as TGTGCCAGCAGCCTCCCGGGGGCGGGGGAGACCCAGTACTTC. Translating gives CASSLPGAGETQYF.

The chain couples TRBV27 to TRBJ1-1, with no clear D. Trimming pared 2 bases from V and 2 bases from J, leaving 9 bases between. The CDR3 consists of 14 residues. Germline assignment: CDR1 MNHEY and CDR2 SMNVEV (reference sequence). Here the CDR3 DNA reads TGTGCCAGCAGTTTAAGGCCCCCAAACACTGAAGCTTTCTTT. This codes for CASSLRPPNTEAFF.

This chain joins TRBV4-2 and TRBJ1-2; TRBD1 might be the D (6 bases). V gave up 0 bases and J gave up 2 bases, with 7 bases separating them. CDR3 length: 14 amino acids. CDR1 is LGHNA and CDR2 is YNFKEQ in the germline V gene. The CDR3 sequence is CASSQDGGNYGYTF. The CDR3, as DNA: TGTGCCAGCAGCCAAGATGGGGGCAACTATGGCTACACCTTC.

The chain has TRBV7-6 and TRBJ2-7; D unresolved. CDR1 and CDR2 from the germline V gene are SGHVS and FNYEAQ. The CDR3 consists of 12 residues. V dropped 1 base and J dropped 3 bases, with 4 bases sitting between them. The CDR3 nucleotides are TGTGCCAGCAGCTTAGGAAGCTACGAGCAGTACTTC. Translating it yields CASSLGSYEQYF.

The rearrangement joins TRBV5-4 to TRBJ1-4; possible D gene TRBD1, 5 bases. The germline V gene encodes CDR1 SGHNT and CDR2 YYREEE (reference sequence). The V gene lost 0 bases and the J gene lost 3 bases, with 12 bases spanning the gap. There are 16 residues in the CDR3. This CDR3 reads CASSLALDSPNEKLFF. In DNA form, the CDR3 reads TGTGCCAGCAGCTTGGCCCTTGACAGCCCTAATGAAAAACTGTTTTTT.

V gene TRBV6-5 combines with J gene TRBJ1-2; TRBD1 might be the D (6 bases). Trimming took 7 bases from V and 4 from J, leaving 16 bases between them. Germline loops: CDR1 MNHEY, CDR2 SVGAGI. The CDR3 totals 14 residues. CDR3 sequence (DNA): TGTGCCAGCACCCCCTTGAGGGGGATCTATGGCTACACCTTC. It is translated as CASTPLRGIYGYTF.